The text below deals with one T cell receptor beta chain. This record comes from a study of blood T cell repertoires in COVID-19. Study information: COVID-19 samples collected from the United States, Italy and Spain covered acute and convalescent phases. The analysed material was cDNA or gDNA that came from T cells, B-cell-depleted T cells, or PBMCs.

TCRdb's table, derived via immunoSEQ multiplex PCR, lists solely in-frame clones and lacks some. This table holds about 230,000 clones, 75% to 90% found once. The CDR3 is 11 residues long. Germline CDR1 and CDR2: MDHEN and SYDVKM. Trimming pared 6 bases from V and 6 bases from J, leaving 5 bases between. The sample taken for sequencing was peripheral blood. The chain joins TRBV28 to TRBJ2-2; no reliable D call. The sequence came from a woman in her 70s with active or convalescent COVID-19. CDR3 loop: CASSLPGELFF. DNA of the CDR3: TGTGCCAGCAGCCTCCCCGGGGAGCTGTTTTTT.